A single count supports the clone carrying this TCR beta chain. Participant reports of clinical history set cohort assignment. TCRdb keeps only in-frame clones here, not all; method: immunoSEQ multiplex PCR. This sample has around 250,000 clones; approximately 90% occur once, and the top ten carry 0.95% to 1.5%. This sample stems from a study of blood T cell repertoires in COVID-19. Germline lookup yields CDR1 LGHNA and CDR2 YNFKEQ. The trim removed 4 bases at V and 8 bases at J, leaving 13 bases unmatched. CDR3 length equals 16 residues. The sample comprised PBMCs or T cells enriched from blood (not recorded which). The genes are TRBV4-2 and TRBJ1-2, with TRBD1 matching over 10 bases. The clonotype originates from a woman aged 40 to 50 with acute COVID-19. The CDR3 nucleotides are TGTGCCAGCAGCCCGATGGCCGGGACAGGGGATCGGGGCTACACCTTC. Translating it yields CASSPMAGTGDRGYTF.